This T cell receptor (beta chain) appears in the sequencing data of a study of CD8 T cells in Susac syndrome. Random hexamers were used to reverse transcribe an amount of roughly 0.45 to 1 ug RNA. With immunoSEQ multiplex PCR, TCR beta CDR3 was amplified across 54 Vbeta and 13 Jbeta. TCRdb fed the immunoSEQ multiplex PCR reads into MiXCR, producing one record per CDR3 protein. The sample lists under 550,000 distinct CDR3 sequences, more than 80% seen once, with more than 0.09% in the top ten. Study-wide results and limits: It was acknowledged by the study that relatively few individuals were included in its TCR sequencing and HLA analysis.

For this clonotype: Its matching antigen is unknown.

The T cells that were sequenced for TCR beta were CD8+ and CD4+ cells from blood. Negative magnetic isolation gave CD8+ and CD4+ cells; FACS enriched CD8+ TEMRA. The CDR3 is 14 residues long. Deletions cut 6 bases from V and 7 bases from J, with 19 bases between. The origin of this receptor is a human donor with multiple sclerosis. The J gene is TRBJ2-7, the V gene TRBV12-3 or TRBV12-4; D is ambiguous. The specimen was CD8+ T cells from PBMCs. The CDR3 protein is CASSWGRAFGEQYF. The CDR3 DNA reads TGTGCCAGCAGCTGGGGTCGGGCCTTCGGAGAGCAGTACTTC.